This TCR beta chain was identified in a study of T cells expressing NK-cell markers (TCRdb year 2020). In terms of the full investigation: In sorted CD3+CD56+NKG2C+, CD3+CD56+NKG2C- and CD3+CD56-NKG2C+ T-cell subsets from roughly 8 donors, TCR beta-chain repertoires were profiled. Among the eight sequenced donors, seven were HCMV-seropositive and one was HCMV-seronegative. Libraries were sequenced as 2 x 150 bp reads on Illumina HiSeq 2000/2500, MiSeq or NextSeq. The study sequenced eight donors, all healthy volunteers chosen at random: three men and five women.

From its cysteine to its phenylalanine, the CDR3 spans 14 amino acids. No nucleotide data were recorded. Via the germline V gene (reference sequence), CDR1 is WNHNN and CDR2 SYGVQD. Study-wide findings and limitations: Whether the expanded NKG2C-expressing T cell clones were specific for HCMV antigens remained unclear. For about 6 donors, the dominant CD3+CD56+NKG2C+ clonotypes were among the top 10 CD8+ clonotypes and accounted for roughly 1.0-8% of CD8+ T cells. Those dominant clonotypes were again the most abundant among CD3+CD56-NKG2C+ cells in a handful of donors, at about 25-65%.

Of note for this clonotype: Its antigen is not yet known.

Sequencing took place on an Illumina HiSeq 2000. The TCR beta cDNA libraries were made using 5'RACE template switching, a step that added both a universal primer site and unique molecular identifiers. Priming for cDNA synthesis came from the TCR beta constant segment, and two successive PCR amplification steps followed. The source study handled its data this way. MIGEC handled demultiplexing of the reads and grouping by UMI, while MiTCR was used to assemble and quantify clonotypes. To exclude erroneous sequences, any TCR cDNA sequence not supported by at least two reads was discarded. The tcR package was used for downstream repertoire analysis, with clonotypes matched between fractions based on CDR3 nucleotide sequence plus V segment. VDJmatch was used to annotate antigen specificity against VDJdb, with one amino acid substitution allowed in CDR3. TCRdb reprocessed the reads and assigns one entry to each CDR3 protein sequence, leaving out DNA. The V and J calls reflect TCRdb's pipeline rather than the authors' work. The table for this sample shows a few hundred thousand distinct CDR3 sequences. The ten top clones hold approximately 0.39% of the sample.

To determine HCMV serostatus, a commercial ELISA kit was used to detect HCMV-specific IgG in serum. Ficoll density gradient centrifugation was used to isolate peripheral blood mononuclear cells from blood. Sequences were obtained from blood T cells: a sorted CD56 or NKG2C T cell subset, CD4+ or CD8+ T cells, or bulk PBMC T cells (not recorded which). The TCR was taken from a young man in good health. Donor details come from another sample of the same person, matched by shared clones. Rearrangement joined TRBV10-1 to TRBJ2-5; TCRdb's D call of TRBD2 is untestable without DNA. The CDR3 region reads CASSETSPGETQYF.